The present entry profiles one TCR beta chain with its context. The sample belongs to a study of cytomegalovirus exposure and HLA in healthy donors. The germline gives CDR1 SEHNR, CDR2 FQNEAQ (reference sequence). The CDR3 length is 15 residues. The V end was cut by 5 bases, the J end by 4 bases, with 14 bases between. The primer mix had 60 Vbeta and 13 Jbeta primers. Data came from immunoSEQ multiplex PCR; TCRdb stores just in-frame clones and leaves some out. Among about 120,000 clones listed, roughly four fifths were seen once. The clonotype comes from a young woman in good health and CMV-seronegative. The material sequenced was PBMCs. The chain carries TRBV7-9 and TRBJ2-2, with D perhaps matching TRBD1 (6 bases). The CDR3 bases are TGTGCCAGCAGCATACCACAGGGAAGCACCGGGGAGCTGTTTTTT. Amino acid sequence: CASSIPQGSTGELFF.